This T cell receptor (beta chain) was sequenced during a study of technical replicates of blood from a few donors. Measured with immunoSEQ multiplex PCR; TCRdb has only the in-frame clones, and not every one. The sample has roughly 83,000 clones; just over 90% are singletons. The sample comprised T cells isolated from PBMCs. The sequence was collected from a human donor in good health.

CDR3 nucleotide sequence: TGTGCCAGCAGCCGCAGGGGAGAGCAGTTCTTC. Translated, it gives CASSRRGEQFF. The chain recombines TRBV7-2 with TRBJ2-1; D possibly corresponds to TRBD1 (6 bases). CDR1 is SGHTA, CDR2 FQGNSA, per germline. The CDR3 spans 11 residues. Trimming left V 5 bases short and J 10 bases short, with 9 bases between. Supplemented by reference TRBV7-2 and TRBJ2-1, the full variable domain reads GAGVSQSPSNKVTEKGKDVELRCDPISGHTALYWYRQSLGQGLEFLIYFQGNSAPDKSGLPSDRFSAERTGGSVSTLTIQRTQQEDSAVYLCASSRRGEQFFGPGTRLTVL.